Below are 27 T cell receptor beta chains sequenced from a single sample in a study of CD8+CD57+ T cells in acquired aplastic anemia. For CDR3 and TCR beta VDJ profiling, genomic DNA was the template used. Using its own MiXCR run on the reads, TCRdb lists one record per CDR3 protein. This table has 250,000 to 300,000 distinct CDR3 sequences, 45% to 65% appearing once. Sequencing was performed on sorted CD4+, CD8+, or CD8+CD57+ T cells (not recorded which) from PBMCs. These receptors originate from a human donor with severe aplastic anemia or a healthy control (not recorded which).

Ten or more counts support this clonotype. The chain uses TRBV7-9 and TRBJ2-5; D perhaps matches TRBD1 (5 bases). The germline V and J ends were trimmed by 5 bases and 5 bases, with 15 bases remaining between them. Germline CDR1 reads SEHNR; CDR2 reads FQNEAQ (reference sequence). The length of the CDR3 is 14 residues. DNA of the CDR3: TGTGCCAGCAGCCCGAGACAGTCCGGGGAGACCCAGTACTTC. As protein: CASSPRQSGETQYF.

The CDR3 spells CSARDGRIYEQYF. CDR3 in DNA: TGCAGTGCTAGAGATGGCAGGATCTACGAGCAGTACTTC. V and J are TRBV20-1 and TRBJ2-7; D not resolved. The length of the CDR3 is 13 residues. Germline V CDR1 and CDR2: DFQATT, SNEGSKA (reference sequence). V lost 0 bases and J 3 bases, leaving 9 bases between the germline ends.

As for this clonotype: Relative to the germline gene, one junction end is altered; a read error may explain this. The genes are TRBV20-1 and TRBJ2-2; TRBD1 matches at 9 bases. The CDR3 runs to 15 residues. The germline V gene encodes CDR1 DFQATT and CDR2 SNEGSKA (reference sequence). CDR3 sequence: CSARKGDRDTGELFF. The CDR3 nucleotides are TGCAGTGCCCGAAAGGGGGACAGGGACACCGGGGAGCTGTTCTTT.

The chain couples TRBV12-5 to TRBJ2-7; 8 bases map to TRBD2. With 6 bases clipped from V and 3 bases from J, the junction kept 7 bases outside the gene matches. The CDR3 spans 14 residues. Per germline, CDR1 LGHNT and CDR2 FRNRAP. CDR3 region: CASGAGGILYEQYF. As DNA, the CDR3 is TGTGCTAGTGGCGCGGGGGGTATCCTCTACGAGCAGTACTTC.

The chain is built from TRBV7-6 and TRBJ1-6, with 8 bases matching TRBD1. Per germline, CDR1 SGHVS and CDR2 FNYEAQ. The length of the CDR3 is 19 residues. The junction had 17 bases not matched to a gene; V was cut back by 0 bases and J by 10 bases. CDR3 nucleotides: TGTGCCAGCAGCTTAGCCGGGGCAGGGGGCGCGAAAGGTCGATCACCCCTCCACTTT. Residues: CASSLAGAGGAKGRSPLHF.

For the CDR3, the DNA is TGTGCCAGCAGCTCCGCCGACAGGGCGAACACTGAAGCTTTCTTT. This translates into CASSSADRANTEAFF. The chain couples TRBV7-9 to TRBJ1-1; 7 bases are shared with TRBD1. Germline V lookup: CDR1 SEHNR, CDR2 FQNEAQ (reference sequence). There are 15 residues in the CDR3. Trimming took 4 bases from V and 1 from J; bases not matched to a gene: 6.

The genes are TRBV10-3 and TRBJ1-3; the match to TRBD1 covers 7 bases. Trimming cost V 6 bases and J 1 base; bases outside gene matches: 12. Germline V gives CDR1 ENHRY, CDR2 SYGVKD. CDR3 length: 17 residues. The CDR3: CAISALGTVLSGNTIYF. CDR3 nucleotide sequence: TGTGCCATCAGCGCCCTTGGGACAGTCCTGTCTGGAAACACCATATATTTT.

This chain joins TRBV15 and TRBJ2-5, with D possibly matching TRBD2 (7 bases). Germline values: CDR1 LNHNV, CDR2 YYDKDF (reference sequence). V lost 9 bases to trimming and J lost 2 bases, with 13 bases between them. The CDR3 runs 13 residues. The CDR3 DNA reads TGTGCCACGGAAGGGGGGGGACAAGAGACCCAGTACTTC. Its translation: CATEGGGQETQYF.

This clonotype appeared once. J is TRBJ2-1 and V is TRBV2, with D tentatively TRBD2 (6 bases). Germline V gives CDR1 SNHLY, CDR2 FYNNEI. V lost 8 bases and J lost 9, with 11 bases in between. The CDR3 is 11 amino acids. For the CDR3, the DNA is TGTGCCAGCTTGGGAGGCAGTGAGCAGTTCTTC. Protein: CASLGGSEQFF. Variable domain in full (rest from reference TRBV2 and TRBJ2-1): EPEVTQTPSHQVTQMGQEVILRCVPISNHLYFYWYRQILGQKVEFLVSFYNNEISEKSEIFDDQFSVERPDGSNFTLKIRSTKLEDSAMYFCASLGGSEQFFGPGTRLTVL.

The rearrangement uses TRBV30 and TRBJ2-3, with 9 bases lining up with TRBD2. V lost 0 bases, J lost 2 bases, and 12 bases stayed unmatched. CDR1 GTSNPN and CDR2 SVGIG come from the germline V gene (reference sequence). The CDR3 extends over 18 amino acids. The CDR3 loop is CAWSVTVVLAGLTDTQYF. The CDR3 DNA reads TGTGCCTGGAGTGTAACAGTGGTTCTAGCGGGGCTCACAGATACGCAGTATTTT.

This clonotype was seen at least ten times. This chain links TRBV20-1 with TRBJ1-1; perhaps TRBD1 as D (6 bases). The CDR3 has 15 amino acids. V lost 1 base, J lost 5 bases, and 17 bases lay in between. Per the germline V gene, CDR1 is DFQATT and CDR2 is SNEGSKA (reference sequence). CDR3 loop: CSARGDNAQGTEAFF. The CDR3 DNA sequence: TGCAGTGCTAGAGGGGACAATGCCCAGGGGACTGAAGCTTTCTTT.

This clonotype came up a few times. The chain combines TRBV4-2 with TRBJ1-3; D ambiguous. The CDR3 is 16 amino acids. Trimming removed 2 bases at V and 7 bases at J, with 18 bases between. The V gene's germline CDR1 is LGHNA and CDR2 YNFKEQ. The chain's CDR3 is CASSQSGRPVGNTIYF. Written as DNA, the CDR3 is TGTGCCAGCAGCCAATCCGGACGGCCAGTTGGGAACACCATATATTTT.

V is TRBV5-1 and J is TRBJ2-7; 8 nucleotides agree with TRBD1. The CDR3 has 16 residues. V trimming: 0 bases; J trimming: 2 bases; junction bases outside the gene matches: 7. Germline CDR1 is SGHRS and CDR2 is YFSETQ. The CDR3 DNA reads as TGCGCCAGCAGCTTGGCTATAGACAGGGGAACCTACGAGCAGTACTTC. Its translation is CASSLAIDRGTYEQYF.

V usage is TRBV10-3 and J usage is TRBJ2-3, with D maybe TRBD2 (5 bases). The V and J ends lost 7 bases and 0 bases respectively, with 8 bases between them. From germline, CDR1 is ENHRY and CDR2 SYGVKD. The length of the CDR3 is 13 residues. The CDR3 loop is CAIMAGSTDTQYF. The CDR3 nucleotides read TGTGCCATCATGGCGGGTAGCACAGATACGCAGTATTTT.

This clonotype has ten or more counts. This rearrangement joins TRBV7-8 to TRBJ2-2; D gene ambiguous. The CDR3 is made up of 15 amino acids. The V end lost 2 bases, the J end lost 5 bases, and 12 bases lay between the germline ends. Germline values: CDR1 SGHVS, CDR2 FQNEAQ. For the CDR3, the DNA is TGTGCCAGCAGCTTATTCGGGTCGGGTACCGGGGAGCTGTTTTTT. It codes for CASSLFGSGTGELFF.

This clonotype has a count of ten or more. The chain employs TRBV10-3 and TRBJ1-2, with D unclear. There are 12 residues in the CDR3. Trimming removed 6 bases from V and 5 bases from J, with 10 bases in between. Germline-derived CDR1 and CDR2 are ENHRY and SYGVKD. The CDR3 DNA follows: TGTGCCATCAGCCCTGGGGAGTATGGCTACACCTTC. The encoded protein is CAISPGEYGYTF.

This clonotype appeared once. The chain is built from TRBV19 and TRBJ1-6; D is ambiguous. CDR3 size: 12 residues. The V and J ends lost 5 bases and 8 bases respectively, with 7 bases between them. The V gene's germline CDR1 is LNHDA and CDR2 SQIVND (reference sequence). The CDR3 DNA is TGTGCCAGTAGTCGGCAGGATTCACCCCTCCACTTT. Its translation is CASSRQDSPLHF.

CDR3 region: CSARQAGGPVELFF. For the CDR3, the DNA is TGCAGTGCTAGACAGGCGGGAGGGCCTGTGGAGCTGTTTTTT. The rearrangement joins TRBV20-1 to TRBJ2-2, with TRBD2 matching over 9 bases. The CDR3 is 14 amino acids. The V and J ends lost 2 bases and 10 bases, in that order; junction bases with no gene match: 8. Germline V gene lookup returns CDR1 DFQATT and CDR2 SNEGSKA (reference sequence).

The rearrangement links TRBV5-4 to TRBJ2-5; 7 positions match TRBD1. The CDR3 has 14 amino acids. Germline lookup yields CDR1 SGHNT and CDR2 YYREEE (reference sequence). The V gene end was trimmed by 4 bases and the J gene end by 2 bases; junction bases not matched to a gene: 5. CDR3 nucleotides: TGTGCCAGCAGCCAAGGACAGGCACAAGAGACCCAGTACTTC. It translates to CASSQGQAQETQYF.

Points on this clonotype: The junction departs from the called germline gene at one end, perhaps through a read error. V usage is TRBV5-1 and J usage is TRBJ1-1; D gene ambiguous. The CDR3 sequence is 13 residues long. Looked up from germline, CDR1 is SGHRS and CDR2 is YFSETQ. In DNA form, the CDR3 reads TGTGCCAGCAGCAGGCTAGAGAACGCTGAAGCCTTCTTT. Its protein is CASSRLENAEAFF. The whole variable domain, filled in from reference TRBV5-1 and TRBJ1-1, reads KAGVTQTPRYLIKTRGQQVTLSCSPISGHRSVSWYQQTPGQGLQFLFEYFSETQRNKGNFPGRFSGRQFSNSRSEMNVSTLELGDSALYLCASSRLENAEAFFGQGTRLTVV.

The V and J genes are TRBV20-1 and TRBJ2-7, with D perhaps matching TRBD1 or TRBD2 (5 bases each). Germline V gene lookup returns CDR1 DFQATT and CDR2 SNEGSKA (reference sequence). V was trimmed by 5 bases and J by 0 bases, leaving 14 bases between them. This CDR3 has 14 residues. The CDR3 loop reads CSARTGPGSYEQYF. DNA for the CDR3: TGCAGTGCTCGCACGGGACCCGGCTCCTACGAGCAGTACTTC.

This clonotype was observed once. The chain has TRBV20-1 and TRBJ2-7; 8 positions match TRBD2. Germline loops: CDR1 DFQATT, CDR2 SNEGSKA (reference sequence). The CDR3 is 15 amino acids. With V trimmed by 0 bases and J by 6 bases, 10 bases remained unmatched. CDR3 in DNA: TGCAGTGCTAGAGATGTTCGGGAGGGGGTCGCCGAGCAGTACTTC. It specifies CSARDVREGVAEQYF.

A word on this clonotype: A read error may explain this, as a much larger clone is one base away. The chain recombines TRBV5-1 with TRBJ2-6; possibly TRBD1 or TRBD2 for D (5 bases each). The CDR3 sequence is 16 residues long. CDR1 is SGHRS and CDR2 is YFSETQ in the germline V gene. For the CDR3, the DNA is TGCGCCAGCAGCTTCTACCAAATGGACGGGGCCAGCGTCCTGACTTTC. Translated, it gives CASSFYQMDGASVLTF.

The chain employs TRBV2 and TRBJ1-1, with 10 bases identical to TRBD1. The CDR3 spans 13 residues. Unmatched junction bases numbered 9, after V lost 11 bases and J lost 6 bases. Germline V gene data show CDR1 as SNHLY and CDR2 as FYNNEI. The DNA for the CDR3 is TGTGCCGGTTACCGGGACAGGGGCTCTGAAGCTTTCTTT. Protein product: CAGYRDRGSEAFF.

The sample holds a few counts of this clonotype. The V gene is TRBV12-3 or TRBV12-4, the J gene TRBJ2-1; TRBD2 aligns across 10 bases. The V and J ends lost 5 bases and 9 bases, in that order; junction bases with no gene match: 4. The CDR3 extends over 13 amino acids. The CDR3 region is CASSPSGSGEQFF. CDR3 bases: TGTGCCAGCAGTCCTAGCGGGAGTGGTGAGCAGTTCTTC.

This clonotype was counted a few times. The CDR3 reads CATSTGTLLSGYEQYF. The CDR3 nucleotides are TGTGCCACCAGCACTGGGACACTACTCTCTGGGTACGAGCAGTACTTC. The V and J genes are TRBV15 and TRBJ2-7; weak D call: TRBD1 (6 bases). The CDR3 covers 16 residues. The V and J ends lost 4 bases and 4 bases respectively, with 20 bases between them. CDR1 is LNHNV and CDR2 is YYDKDF in the germline V gene (reference sequence).

V usage is TRBV2 and J usage is TRBJ1-3; TRBD1 matches 8 bases. The CDR3 sequence is 13 residues long. V trimming: 8 bases; J trimming: 3 bases; junction bases outside the gene matches: 3. Germline CDR1 reads SNHLY; CDR2 reads FYNNEI. The CDR3 protein is CASDRGGGNTIYF. As DNA, the CDR3 is TGTGCCAGCGACAGGGGCGGTGGAAACACCATATATTTT.